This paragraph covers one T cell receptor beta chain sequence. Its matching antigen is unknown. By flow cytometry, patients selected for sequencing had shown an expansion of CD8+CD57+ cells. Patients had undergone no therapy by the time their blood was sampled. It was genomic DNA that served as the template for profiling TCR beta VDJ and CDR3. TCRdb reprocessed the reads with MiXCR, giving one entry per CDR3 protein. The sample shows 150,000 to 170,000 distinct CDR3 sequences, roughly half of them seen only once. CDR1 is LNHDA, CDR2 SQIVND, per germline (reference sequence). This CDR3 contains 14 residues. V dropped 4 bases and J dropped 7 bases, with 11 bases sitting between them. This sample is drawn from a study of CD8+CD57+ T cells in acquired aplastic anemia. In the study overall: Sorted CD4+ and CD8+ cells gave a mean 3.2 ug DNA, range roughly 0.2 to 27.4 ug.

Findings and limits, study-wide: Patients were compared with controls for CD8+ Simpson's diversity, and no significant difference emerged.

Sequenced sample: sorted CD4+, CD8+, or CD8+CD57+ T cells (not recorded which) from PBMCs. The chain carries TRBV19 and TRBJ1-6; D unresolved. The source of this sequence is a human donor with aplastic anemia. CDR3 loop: CASSTWTANSPLHF. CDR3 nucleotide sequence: TGTGCCAGTAGTACATGGACGGCCAATTCACCCCTCCACTTT.